This T cell receptor beta chain is drawn from a study of T cell repertoires in cytomegalovirus infection. Turning to the study itself: Recently identified HLA-C-restricted CMV epitopes were used, and well-studied HLA-B-restricted CMV epitopes were used as well. Indications of both CMV infection and matching HLA type were provided by public TCR beta signatures.

TCRdb re-called the reads with MiXCR, one entry per CDR3 protein. The sample carries 80,000 or so distinct CDR3 sequences, about 24% recorded once. Broader study findings: HLA-C-restricted CMV clonotypes gave the most frequent clonotype in two of eight donors. Using cumulative public TCR beta family frequency, the authors identified those who carried CMV together with the relevant HLA.

This clonotype was detected only a few times. No antigen is known for it. The CDR3 sequence is 13 residues long. Germline loops: CDR1 DFQATT, CDR2 SNEGSKA (reference sequence). Losses at the gene ends were 0 bases for V and 11 bases for J; bases not matched to a gene: 5. The V call is TRBV20-1, the J call TRBJ1-3, with 9 bases that match TRBD1. The sequences come from CD8+ T cells from cultured PBMCs, collected from culture after CMV antigen stimulation. The sequence came from a human donor in good health (CMV status not recorded). Some clones in this sample may be carry-over from other donors' samples. CDR3 nucleotide sequence: TGCAGTGCTAGAGATGGGACAGGGTTTGCCATATATTTT. Encoded protein: CSARDGTGFAIYF.